This T cell receptor beta chain was sequenced for a study of cytomegalovirus exposure and HLA in healthy donors (TCRdb year 2017). Regarding the complete study: According to an earlier analysis of 587 of the donors, 200 million or so T cells yielded 100 million or so unique TCR beta sequences and about 300 Gb of sequence data. Among the roughly 400 genotyped donors, approximately 76% belonged to the genetic ancestry cluster associated with self-reported Caucasian donors. In a later genetic analysis, genome-wide SNP genotypes for about three fifths of the roughly 670 donors were used, and that subset was treated as a discovery cohort. Donor age, sex, ethnicity and CMV serostatus were compiled alongside the repertoire data. Class I and class II HLA loci were covered by the typing at four-digit resolution. The study aimed to test whether signatures of past pathogen exposure could be identified by cataloging public T cell receptors. An earlier analysis of a few hundred of the donors applied high-throughput TCR beta sequencing to assess whether each TCR beta V gene segment acted as functional or pseudogenic. A handful of DR-DQ haplotypes were handled as single units for association and clustering because linkage in the cohort was strong. Typing coverage differed by locus: A, B, C, DRB1 and DQB1 were typed in about 620-630 donors, DQA1 in 522, DPA1 in roughly 590, and DPB1 in approximately 450. In addition to the first cohort of 650 to 750 subjects, a separate validation cohort of 120 different subjects was used. The study combined high-throughput TCR immunosequencing, statistical association of individual TCRs with disease status, and machine learning to predict cytomegalovirus infection status. Across 398 genotyped donors of the cohort, an average of approximately 240,000 unique TCR beta nucleotide sequences per donor were sequenced, and roughly 17% of those sequences were non-productive. The T cell repertoires of 666 subjects were profiled by immunosequencing and related to cytomegalovirus serostatus. Every discovery cohort repertoire had been produced on one sequencing platform. Approximately 300 gigabases of sequencing data and around 88 million unique TCR sequences made up an early release that covered 500 to 700 HLA-typed donors. A later analysis re-examined previously published TCR beta repertoires from just over 650 donors and added high-resolution HLA genotyping to investigate patterns of TCR occurrence. In the later analysis, no new phenotypic data were used to find candidate immune exposures; instead, reliance was placed on TCR beta sequences and their occurrence across donors.

Libraries were prepared through the immunoSEQ multiplex PCR assay. A mixture of 60 forward primers for TCR Vbeta segments and 13 reverse primers for TCR Jbeta segments was used in the multiplex PCR. The CDR3 region of rearranged TCR beta genes was amplified from genomic DNA by a multiplex PCR assay. Amplified TCR beta libraries were sequenced as 87-base-pair reads on the Illumina HiSeq System. As for the authors' bioinformatics: A later analysis counted about 76 million unique TCR beta chains across the 666 repertoires, and roughly 10 million of these chains were shared by at least two donors. A nearest-neighbor algorithm error-corrected the raw reads and collapsed the reads into unique sequences, merging closely related sequences to remove PCR and sequencing errors. Alignment of CDR3 sequences to IMGT reference sequences was used to assign V, D and J gene segments. For a sequence to be retained, a match of at least six nucleotides to both a V gene segment and a J gene segment was required. Rearrangements were classified as productive when the CDR3 lacked stop codons and remained in frame with V and J, and all other rearrangements were classified as non-productive. CDR3 was defined by IMGT convention, running from the second conserved V-encoded cysteine to the conserved J-encoded phenylalanine. Sequences without an unambiguous match to a single V gene segment were excluded from the earlier analysis of about 640 of the donors. An earlier analysis of 450 to 650 of the donors called V segments functional above 56.7% productive rearrangements and segregating when the between-donor standard deviation exceeded 5%. To diagnose cytomegalovirus status from the catalog of TCR beta chain sequences, a statistical classification framework was built. V and J gene assignment, in a later analysis, came from comparing TCR nucleotide sequences with IMGT/GENE-DB human TR gene sequences. A later analysis assigned CDR3 sequences and most-parsimonious VDJ recombination scenarios with the TCRdist pipeline. In a later analysis, each TCR beta chain was defined by its CDR3 amino acid sequence together with its V-gene family, and reads without a unique V-gene family were excluded. As a way to deal with suspected cross-contamination and a sequencing artifact, a later analysis dropped over 550 nucleotide sequences that were highly shared and had low generation probability. For each public chain, a later analysis derived a clonal expansion index from normalized ranks of inferred template counts within each repertoire. Generation probabilities in a later analysis came from a VDJ recombination model fitted to out-of-frame rearrangements, and those results were checked against IGoR. Hypergeometric tests were used in a later analysis to score TCR-TCR, TCR-HLA and TCR-CMV co-occurrence, with a repertoire-size bias correction applied to the TCR pairs. In a later analysis, false discovery rates were estimated by permuting HLA or CMV assignments 20 times. In a later analysis, co-occurring TCRs were grouped with DBSCAN, and TCRdist sequence similarity was added when clustering was performed within HLA-allele-positive subsets. For co-occurrence clustering, repertoires with fewer than 30,000 or more than 120,000 public chains were excluded, along with several repertoires with anomalous nucleotide sharing. TCRdb's version of the immuneACCESS table is confined to in-frame rearrangements and falls short of the full clone set. An unresolved V gene accounts for under half of the shortfall where checked; the remainder is of unknown origin. The DNA was the basis for D and trimming; V, J and clone size are from that table. For this sample the table gives 100,000 to 150,000 clones, of which about four fifths were detected only once. Clones ranked in the top ten supply under 6% of the sample.

Measured from the cysteine to the phenylalanine, the CDR3 is 13 residues long. Only the CDR3 DNA is retained, 39 bases long and in frame from the first base. The germline V gene encodes CDR1 SSHAT and CDR2 FNYEAQ (reference sequence). What the study reported, not specific to this receptor: The classifier was reported to diagnose cytomegalovirus status with high specificity and sensitivity in both the original and validation cohorts. Because HLA typing was missing for some donors at each locus, association tests included only the typed subset. Most CMV-associated TCR beta chains appeared to be HLA-restricted in a later analysis, and the HLA associations seemed to be driven largely by CMV exposure. Several of the top co-occurrence clusters appeared to be linked to parvovirus B19, influenza, CMV and Epstein-Barr virus, according to a later analysis. The authors suggested that the approach could potentially be extended to other disease states and immunological phenotypes. Linkage disequilibrium might explain the correlated functional status among segregating V segments, but an unknown experimental factor could not be ruled out. Immune exposure information for the cohort was limited to CMV serostatus. The cohort was sequenced for TCR beta chains only, and without alpha or paired-chain data the features that could be detected were limited. According to a later analysis, TCR association rates differed among HLA loci, with DRB1 alleles showing the most associated TCRs and HLA-C alleles showing the fewest. When HLA alleles, especially DR and DQ, strongly co-occurred, TCR associations were difficult to assign to individual alleles. While some public TCRs were present in many individuals, most TCR sequences turned up only very rarely across donors. According to a later genetic analysis, donors in an Asian-associated ancestry cluster had fewer N-insertions in productive TCRs than the approximately 670-donor mean. In a later analysis, some 18,000 TCR beta sequences were associated with specific HLA alleles at a false discovery rate of 0.05. Because the 87-base-pair reads could not distinguish some IMGT-functional V segments, including TRBV6-2 and TRBV6-3, those segments were excluded. A further reported finding was that TCR beta sequences accurately predicted the HLA-A and HLA-B alleles for most subjects in the first cohort. In a later analysis, HLA-associated TCR beta chains were found to be more clonally expanded and to have lower generation probabilities than equally common non-associated chains. Sequencing depth was assumed to be roughly uniform across donors in the presence/absence analyses, though that assumption may not hold. Some 16 rarely observed V segments, including chromosome 9 orphons, were excluded from the earlier analysis of about 610 of the donors because counts were too low. The study gave a list of more than 150 TCR beta chains associated with cytomegalovirus. In an earlier analysis of more than 450 of the donors, most TCR beta V segments were observed in productive rearrangements about 90% or about 30% of the time, broadly matching IMGT annotations. A few of the identified cytomegalovirus-associated TCR beta chains were confirmed in vitro to be specific for cytomegalovirus antigens. A cluster of highly shared sequence variants was judged likely to be a technical artifact of the sequencing pipeline. A later genetic analysis associated a missense DCLRE1C variant with V-gene and J-gene trimming of TCR beta chains, and an independent cohort replicated the association.

A word on this clone: This clone's antigen is unknown. A junction boundary mismatches the germline segment, possibly from a read error.

The cohort was made up of 500 to 800 healthy bone marrow donors. At the time of sampling, all cohort members were nominally healthy, though unrecorded immune exposures were likely present. The donor tested CMV seronegative and was one of the 352 seronegative cohort members. Each donor provided a peripheral blood sample, and peripheral blood mononuclear cells were used for TCR beta sequencing. Genomic DNA extraction from the blood cell samples was performed with the Qiagen DNeasy Blood Extraction Kit. Input material: PBMCs. The receptor's source is a man aged 30 to 45 in good health and CMV-seronegative. The chain employs TRBV7-7 and TRBJ2-5; no D segment can be confidently identified. The CDR3 loop reads CASSLTVRETQYF. The DNA sequence follows: TGTGCTAGCAGCTTAACGGTCCGAGAGACCCAGTACTTC.